The 9 T cell receptor beta chains below come from one sample, sequenced in a study of T cells in Graves' hyperthyroidism and ophthalmopathy. RNA transcripts were the template for amplifying TCR beta CDR3 regions. The primer set for the first-round RT-PCR of the TCR CDR3 was HTBI. MiXCR was run by TCRdb on the multiplex PCR reads, yielding one entry per CDR3 protein. The table includes hundreds of thousands of distinct CDR3 sequences, more than 14% detected once. The sample consisted of blood. All receptors come from a woman between 50 and 59 years old with Graves' ophthalmopathy.

This clonotype turned up a few times. The chain carries TRBV27 and TRBJ1-1; tentative D call: TRBD1 (6 bases). This CDR3 comprises 14 residues. Germline CDR1 is MNHEY and CDR2 is SMNVEV (reference sequence). V dropped 6 bases and J dropped 4 bases, with 15 bases sitting between them. The CDR3 nucleotides read TGTGCCAGCAGATTACAGGGATCTCTCACTGAAGCTTTCTTT. This translates into CASRLQGSLTEAFF.

This clonotype was counted at least ten times. The chain employs TRBV24-1 and TRBJ1-5; D remains unclear. The CDR3 has 20 residues. Germline CDR1 KGHDR, CDR2 SFDVKD. V lost 4 bases to trimming and J lost 2 bases, with 26 bases between them. CDR3 in DNA: TGTGCCACCAGTGAATTGCGAACGGATTCCCCCGATAATGGCAATCAGCCCCAGCATTTT. This encodes CATSELRTDSPDNGNQPQHF.

This clonotype has only a few counts. The rearrangement links TRBV9 to TRBJ1-1, with D unresolved. Trimming removed 3 bases at V and 4 bases at J, with 13 bases between. This CDR3 has 14 amino acids. The germline CDR1 and CDR2 sequences are SGDLS and YYNGEE. The CDR3 DNA is TGTGCCAGCAGCGCTAATTCTCATGTCACTGAAGCTTTCTTT. Translating gives CASSANSHVTEAFF. The whole variable domain, remainder taken from reference TRBV9 and TRBJ1-1, is DSGVTQTPKHLITATGQRVTLRCSPRSGDLSVYWYQQSLDQGLQFLIQYYNGEERAKGNILERFSAQQFPDLHSELNLSSLELGDSALYFCASSANSHVTEAFFGQGTRLTVV.

This clonotype was observed many times. This chain links TRBV20-1 with TRBJ1-2; D possibly corresponds to TRBD1 (5 bases). The CDR3 is made up of 13 amino acids. Trimming removed 3 bases at V and 2 bases at J, with 10 bases between. Germline CDR1 and CDR2: DFQATT and SNEGSKA (reference sequence). The CDR3 sequence is CSARNRDNYGYTF. The CDR3 DNA reads as TGCAGTGCTAGGAACCGGGACAACTATGGCTACACCTTC.

This clonotype was seen ten or more times. This chain joins TRBV20-1 and TRBJ2-3, with a weak D call TRBD2 (6 bases). Germline CDR1 is DFQATT and CDR2 is SNEGSKA (reference sequence). This CDR3 has 14 amino acids. V lost 0 bases and J 4 bases, leaving 11 bases between the germline ends. CDR3 sequence reads: CSARDRRGPDTQYF. The CDR3 nucleotides read TGCAGTGCTAGAGATCGGAGGGGCCCAGATACGCAGTATTTT.

This clonotype was observed many times. This sequence joins TRBV27 and TRBJ2-7; TRBD1 might be the D (6 bases). Germline V lookup: CDR1 MNHEY, CDR2 SMNVEV (reference sequence). V gave up 6 bases and J gave up 0 bases, with 24 bases separating them. The CDR3 totals 18 residues. CDR3 loop: CASSSRFGTGRSSYEQYF. The CDR3, as DNA: TGTGCCAGCAGCTCGAGATTCGGTACAGGGAGAAGCTCCTACGAGCAGTACTTC.

This clonotype was detected only a few times. The chain joins TRBV5-5 to TRBJ2-2, with 8 bases lining up with TRBD2. CDR3 length: 14 amino acids. The germline CDR1 and CDR2 sequences are SGHKS and YYEKEE (reference sequence). The trim removed 4 bases at V and 6 bases at J, leaving 5 bases unmatched. The DNA for the CDR3 is TGTGCCAGCAGCAAGTCGGGACTAGCCGGGGAGCTGTTTTTT. Its translation is CASSKSGLAGELFF.

This clonotype was seen a few times. The chain employs TRBV6-2 or TRBV6-3 and TRBJ2-3; D is undetermined. This CDR3 has 13 amino acids. Trimming cost V 7 bases and J 1 base, with 9 bases left between them. CDR1 and CDR2 (germline): MNHEY, SVGEGT. In DNA form, the CDR3 reads TGTGCCAGCAATCCTAGGCGCACAGATACGCAGTATTTT. As protein: CASNPRRTDTQYF.

This chain uses TRBV5-4 with TRBJ2-3, with 7 bases aligning to TRBD2. Trimming took 0 bases from V and 5 from J; bases not matched to a gene: 12. Germline assignment: CDR1 SGHNT and CDR2 YYREEE (reference sequence). CDR3 length equals 17 residues. As DNA, the CDR3 is TGTGCCAGCAGCTTGGGACCGGGTGCGGGAGCGAGAGATACGCAGTATTTT. Protein product: CASSLGPGAGARDTQYF.